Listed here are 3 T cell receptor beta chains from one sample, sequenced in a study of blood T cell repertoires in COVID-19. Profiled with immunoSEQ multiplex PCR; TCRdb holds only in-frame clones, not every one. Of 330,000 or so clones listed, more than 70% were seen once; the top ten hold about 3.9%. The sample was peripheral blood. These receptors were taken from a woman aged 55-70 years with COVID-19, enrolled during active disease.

CDR3: CASSLSGTNEKLFF. In DNA, the CDR3 is TGTGCCAGCAGCTTATCCGGTACTAATGAAAAACTGTTTTTT. V is TRBV7-9 and J is TRBJ1-4; D is unclear. Trimming shortened V by 2 bases and J by 2 bases, and 6 bases separated the two germline ends. This CDR3 comprises 14 residues. Germline V CDR1 and CDR2: SEHNR, FQNEAQ (reference sequence). Full variable domain (remainder filled in from reference TRBV7-9 and TRBJ1-4): DTGVSQNPRHKITKRGQNVTFRCDPISEHNRLYWYRQTLGQGPEFLTYFQNEAQLEKSRLLSDRFSAERPKGSFSTLEIQRTEQGDSAMYLCASSLSGTNEKLFFGSGTQLSVL.

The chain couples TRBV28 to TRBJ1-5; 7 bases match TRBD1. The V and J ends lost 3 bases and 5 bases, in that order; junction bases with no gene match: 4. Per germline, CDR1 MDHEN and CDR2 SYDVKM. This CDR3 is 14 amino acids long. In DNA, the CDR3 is TGTGCCAGCAGTTTTTATACAGGGGATCAGCCCCAGCATTTT. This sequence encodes CASSFYTGDQPQHF.

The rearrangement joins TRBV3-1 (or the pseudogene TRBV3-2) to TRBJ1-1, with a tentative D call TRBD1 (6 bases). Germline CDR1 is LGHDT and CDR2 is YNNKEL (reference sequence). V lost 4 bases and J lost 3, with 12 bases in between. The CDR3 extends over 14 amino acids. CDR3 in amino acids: CASSLGGLDTEAFF. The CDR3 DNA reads TGTGCCAGCAGCCTAGGGGGTCTGGACACTGAAGCTTTCTTT.